This is a list of T cell receptor beta chains from one sample in a study of OX40 agonist ivuxolimab in advanced cancers. Sequencing used immunoSEQ multiplex PCR; TCRdb keeps in-frame clones, though not all of them. This sample has around 40,000 clones; approximately 82% occur once, and the top ten carry about 7.6%. The sample was CD4+ or CD8+ T cells sorted from blood, taken in a trial of the OX40 agonist ivuxolimab. These receptors originate from an adult with an advanced solid tumor such as melanoma, head and neck, liver or kidney cancer. The CDR3 runs from the conserved cysteine through the conserved F or W. A D gene is named only where the DNA matches it firmly. Size is omitted from some rows. Given values are once, few, many or a class for expanded clones.

J	V	size	D	DNA	CDR3
TRBJ1-6	TRBV5-1	.	.	TGCGCCAGCAGCTTGGACAGCCCTAATAATTCACCCCTCCACTTT	CASSLDSPNNSPLHF
TRBJ2-7	TRBV2	.	TRBD1	TGTGCCAGCAGTATACAGGGGGGCGGCTCCTACGAGCAGTACTTC	CASSIQGGGSYEQYF
TRBJ2-7	TRBV11-2	.	.	TGTGCCAGCAGTATTGGCGGGTCACCCAACTACGAGCAGTACTTC	CASSIGGSPNYEQYF
TRBJ1-2	TRBV6-6	once	.	TGTGCCAGCTGGGACATTAACTATGGCTACACCTTC	CASWDINYGYTF
TRBJ2-5	TRBV6-6	once	TRBD2	TGTGCCAGCAGTTCCATTCGAGCGGGGCGCCAAGAGACCCAGTACTTC	CASSSIRAGRQETQYF
TRBJ2-2	TRBV7-8	.	.	TGTGCCAGCAGCTTTAGCGGCGCGAACACCGGGGAGCTGTTTTTT	CASSFSGANTGELFF
TRBJ2-5	TRBV7-2	.	.	TGTGCCAGCAGCTTAGCGGGTGAAACTTGGGAGACCCAGTACTTC	CASSLAGETWETQYF
TRBJ2-5	TRBV10-1	.	.	TGCGCCAGCAGTGAGAGGGCACAAGAGACCCAGTACTTC	CASSERAQETQYF
TRBJ1-1	TRBV5-1	.	.	TGCGCCAGCAGCTCGTTGGGGTTGAACACTGAAGCTTTCTTT	CASSSLGLNTEAFF
TRBJ2-5	TRBV6-6	.	.	TGTGCCATCGGAGGAACCTTCAGAGAGACCCAGTACTTC	CAIGGTFRETQYF
TRBJ2-2	TRBV19	.	TRBD2	TGTGCCAGTAGTAAAGGACTAGCCATTGAAACCGGGGAGCTGTTTTTT	CASSKGLAIETGELFF
TRBJ1-5	TRBV5-6	.	.	TGTGCCAGCAGCTTGGACAGAGGACAGCCCCAGCATTTT	CASSLDRGQPQHF